This T cell receptor beta chain emerged from a study of cytomegalovirus exposure and HLA in healthy donors. The germline CDR1 and CDR2 sequences are MNHNY and SVGAGI (reference sequence). Trimming cost V 6 bases and J 1 base, with 12 bases left between them. This CDR3 contains 14 residues. Primers included in the PCR were 60 Vbeta and 13 Jbeta primers. Generated by immunoSEQ multiplex PCR, the TCRdb table keeps only in-frame clones and is missing some. The data contain under 140,000 clones, 60% to 85% of them singletons. Sequencing used PBMCs. This clonotype was obtained from a woman between 25 and 40 years old in good health and CMV-seronegative. The chain recombines TRBV6-6 with TRBJ2-5; D is possibly TRBD1 (6 bases). CDR3 amino acids: CASRRGQLQETQYF. The CDR3 coding sequence is TGTGCCAGCAGGAGGGGACAACTCCAAGAGACCCAGTACTTC.